This T cell receptor (beta chain) was found in a study of blood T cells in healthy people across ages. In the study overall: Template switching retrieved approximately one barcoded beta molecule for each two T cells.

A second PCR, run for about 7 to 11 cycles, used a sample-barcoded 5' primer plus a J-beta primer mix. MiXCR, run by TCRdb on the 5' RACE reads, gives a single entry per CDR3 protein. This table has under 700,000 distinct CDR3 sequences, approximately 25% appearing once. Per sample, no less than 6 micrograms of total RNA were extracted. This clonotype was observed once. In addition, the sample was reused for a study of T cells of mothers and their children. Per that study: All donors were healthy and Caucasian; they were three mothers and their six children.

Material: blood. The source of this sequence is a boy younger than 18 in good health.

In DNA, the CDR3 is TGTGCCAGCAGCCCGGGAGACATATACAACACTGAAGCTTTCTTT. Encoded protein: CASSPGDIYNTEAFF. The chain links TRBV3-1 to TRBJ1-1, with D hard to call. Germline values: CDR1 LGHDT, CDR2 YNNKEL (reference sequence). Trimming removed 4 bases from V and 2 bases from J, with 14 bases in between. This CDR3 has 15 residues.